This is a list of T cell receptor beta chains from one sample in a study of preoperative IRX-2 immunotherapy in early breast cancer. Repertoires were generated with immunoSEQ multiplex PCR, while TCRdb's copy carries only in-frame clones and drops some. The data show 20,000 to 30,000 clones, 78% seen once. This specimen consisted of lymph node tissue, obtained before IRX-2 immunotherapy. Receptor source: a human donor with breast cancer. The CDR3 runs from the conserved cysteine through the conserved F or W. Each record gives: V gene, clone size, J gene, D gene, CDR3 DNA, CDR3 protein. A D gene is named only where the DNA matches it firmly. Clone size is stated in some rows and not others, as once, few, many or a class when expanded.

>TRBV6-8|.|TRBJ1-5|TRBD1
TGTGCCAGCAGTGACGCGACAGGGGGCTATCAGCCCCAGCATTTT
CASSDATGGYQPQHF
>TRBV28|.|TRBJ1-6|.
TGTGCCAGCAGTGGACCCATTCGGGTTTCACCCCTCCACTTT
CASSGPIRVSPLHF
>TRBV18|.|TRBJ1-2|.
TGTGCCAGCTCGTATTACGGGACGGACTATGGCTACACCTTC
CASSYYGTDYGYTF
>TRBV11-3|.|TRBJ2-2|.
TGTGCCAGCAGCGCCGGGACTCGCGATACCGGGGAGCTGTTTTTT
CASSAGTRDTGELFF
>TRBV5-1|.|TRBJ2-3|.
TGCGCCAGCAGCCCCGACAGGTCTCTAGGGTCGCAGTATTTT
CASSPDRSLGSQYF
>TRBV1|.|TRBJ2-4|.
TGCGCCAGCAGCCAAGACCCAGCGGGGGGAGTTGGAGCCAAAAACATTCAGTACTTC
CASSQDPAGGVGAKNIQYF
>TRBV6-8|.|TRBJ1-1|.
TGTGCCAGCAGTTACTCTGTAACAGGTGGGGTGGGGACTGAAGCTTTCTTT
CASSYSVTGGVGTEAFF
>TRBV15|.|TRBJ1-5|.
TGTGCCACCAGCAGAGCGGGCAGGGGAGGACAGCCCCAGCATTTT
CATSRAGRGGQPQHF
>TRBV11-3|few|TRBJ1-1|.
TGTGCCAGCAGCTTATCTTCTCGGTACCACCCCACTGAAGCTTTCTTT
CASSLSSRYHPTEAFF
>TRBV11-3|.|TRBJ1-4|.
TGTGCCAGCAGCTTAGGGCCGGCCAAGGAAAAACTGTTTTTT
CASSLGPAKEKLFF
>TRBV7-6|.|TRBJ1-5|TRBD1
TGTGCCAGCAGCTTAGAGGCAGGGGGGAATCAGCCCCAGCATTTT
CASSLEAGGNQPQHF
>TRBV9|.|TRBJ2-3|TRBD2
TGTGCCAGCAGTGAATTACTAGCGGGGCGTACGCAGTATTTT
CASSELLAGRTQYF
>TRBV11-3|.|TRBJ2-3|TRBD1
TGTGCCAGCAGCTCGACCGACAGGGTCACAGATACGCAGTATTTT
CASSSTDRVTDTQYF
>TRBV28|.|TRBJ1-3|.
TGTGCCAGCAGTTTCTCGCGGGATATCTTAAGTCGGCGAAACACCATATATTTT
CASSFSRDILSRRNTIYF
>TRBV6-8|.|TRBJ1-1|.
TGTGCCAGCAATTGGGGCTACAGGGCGGTCACTGAAGCTTTCTTT
CASNWGYRAVTEAFF